The TCR beta chain described here comes from a study of CD8 T cells in ankylosing spondylitis. Study results and limitations: Peripheral blood held disease-linked clones only at relatively low frequency, and these were CD8+. What seemed typical of ankylosing spondylitis blood was a TCR beta motif built from eight highly homologous variants.

For TCR beta, libraries came from quantitative 5'-RACE with molecular barcodes. Each CDR3 protein gets one entry after TCRdb re-called the 5' RACE reads with MiXCR. The sample lists fewer than 250,000 distinct CDR3 sequences; roughly a third were seen once. As regards this clonotype: No antigen is known for it.

Germline V gene data show CDR1 as DFQATT and CDR2 as SNEGSKA (reference sequence). The CDR3 consists of 17 residues. The trim removed 0 bases at V and 5 bases at J, leaving 11 bases unmatched. This rearrangement joins TRBV20-1 to TRBJ2-5, with 11 bases aligning to TRBD2. Input material: blood, either unsorted or a sorted T cell fraction (not recorded which). The receptor was derived from a male donor with ankylosing spondylitis or in good health (not recorded which). CDR3 sequence: CSARDDRLAGGVETQYF. DNA for the CDR3: TGCAGTGCTAGAGATGATCGGCTAGCGGGGGGCGTTGAGACCCAGTACTTC.